One and the same sample provided the 15 T cell receptor beta chains below, sequenced in a study of OX40 agonist ivuxolimab in advanced cancers. Using immunoSEQ multiplex PCR, the repertoire was profiled, and TCRdb retains in-frame clones only, with some absent. Counted here are fewer than 40,000 clones, about 88% occurring once; the ten biggest clones make up 30% to 40%. The sequencing used CD4+ or CD8+ T cells sorted from blood, collected in a trial of the OX40 agonist ivuxolimab. Receptors originate from an adult with an advanced solid tumor such as melanoma, head and neck, liver or kidney cancer.

The CDR3 protein is CASSVGAGASPLHF. CDR3 DNA: TGTGCCAGCAGCGTAGGAGCAGGGGCATCACCCCTCCACTTT. The J gene is TRBJ1-6, the V gene TRBV9; possible D gene TRBD1, 6 bases. Trimming left V 0 bases short and J 10 bases short, with 11 bases between. Germline V gives CDR1 SGDLS, CDR2 YYNGEE. The CDR3 is 14 amino acids. Full variable domain (missing parts from reference TRBV9 and TRBJ1-6): DSGVTQTPKHLITATGQRVTLRCSPRSGDLSVYWYQQSLDQGLQFLIQYYNGEERAKGNILERFSAQQFPDLHSELNLSSLELGDSALYFCASSVGAGASPLHFGNGTRLTVT.

This clone has a single count. This rearrangement joins TRBV28 to TRBJ1-3; no clear D gene. The CDR3 runs 14 residues. Germline V gives CDR1 MDHEN, CDR2 SYDVKM. The V end was cut by 3 bases, the J end by 1 base, with 7 bases between. Here the CDR3 DNA reads TGTGCCAGCAGTTTCCCCACGTCTGGAAACACCATATATTTT. Translating it yields CASSFPTSGNTIYF.

The V and J genes are TRBV11-2 and TRBJ1-1; D remains unclear. Trimming cost V 0 bases and J 3 bases, with 11 bases left between them. Germline values: CDR1 SGHAT, CDR2 FQNNGV. This CDR3 comprises 15 residues. CDR3 residues: CASSLDPGYYTEAFF. CDR3 DNA: TGTGCCAGCAGCTTAGATCCGGGGTACTACACTGAAGCTTTCTTT.

This clone has only one observation. CDR3 residues: CASGFRAGGSRNEQFF. In DNA, the CDR3 is TGCGCCAGCGGCTTTAGAGCGGGAGGGTCTCGCAATGAGCAGTTCTTC. This rearrangement joins TRBV4-1 to TRBJ2-1; 10 bases are shared with TRBD2. This CDR3 spans 16 amino acids. Looked up from germline, CDR1 is MGHRA and CDR2 is YSYEKL. With V trimmed by 8 bases and J by 6 bases, 13 bases remained unmatched.

This chain joins TRBV27 and TRBJ1-1; D not resolved. This CDR3 is built from 13 residues. V shed 5 bases and J shed 0 bases, with 7 bases lying between them. CDR1 MNHEY and CDR2 SMNVEV come from the germline V gene (reference sequence). This chain's CDR3 is CASSVLMNTEAFF. The CDR3 DNA is TGTGCCAGCAGTGTCTTAATGAACACTGAAGCTTTCTTT.

This clone was detected only a few times. The rearrangement uses TRBV4-1 and TRBJ2-7, with D tentatively TRBD2 (5 bases). Trimming pared 3 bases from V and 0 bases from J, leaving 18 bases between. Germline V gene sequence: CDR1 MGHRA, CDR2 YSYEKL. The CDR3 sequence is 17 residues long. Here the CDR3 DNA reads TGCGCCAGCAGCCAGGAGGTGACGGGCCTCAGCTCCTACGAGCAGTACTTC. It yields the protein CASSQEVTGLSSYEQYF.

The gene calls are TRBV6-1 and TRBJ2-1; D is unclear. The V end was cut by 4 bases, the J end by 10 bases, with 14 bases between. The CDR3 has 13 residues. Germline loops: CDR1 MNHNS, CDR2 SASEGT. CDR3 protein: CASSVTDANEQFF. The CDR3 nucleotides read TGTGCCAGCAGTGTGACCGACGCTAACGAGCAGTTCTTC.

This rearrangement joins TRBV15 to TRBJ2-1; D not resolved. This CDR3 region has 15 residues. From germline, CDR1 is LNHNV and CDR2 YYDKDF (reference sequence). V dropped 5 bases and J dropped 5 bases, with 16 bases sitting between them. CDR3 protein: CATSARLDVDNEQFF. The CDR3 DNA follows: TGTGCCACCAGCGCGCGACTTGACGTAGACAATGAGCAGTTCTTC.

This clone was observed a few times. The chain has TRBV5-1 and TRBJ2-7; maybe TRBD2 (5 bases). Germline assignment: CDR1 SGHRS and CDR2 YFSETQ. The CDR3 totals 14 residues. Trimming cost V 2 bases and J 0 bases, with 9 bases left between them. CDR3 sequence (DNA): TGCGCCAGCAGCTTCGGGGATCGCTCCTACGAGCAGTACTTC. It encodes CASSFGDRSYEQYF.

The chain carries TRBV7-9 and TRBJ2-1; D tentatively reads TRBD1 or TRBD2 (5 bases each). Trimming left V 5 bases short and J 1 base short, with 18 bases between. The germline V gene encodes CDR1 SEHNR and CDR2 FQNEAQ (reference sequence). This CDR3 region has 17 residues. CDR3 amino acids: CASSPRAGRQSYNEQFF. In DNA, the CDR3 is TGTGCCAGCAGCCCGCGGGCAGGGCGACAATCCTACAATGAGCAGTTCTTC.

This chain connects TRBV5-6 to TRBJ2-7; D unclear. The CDR3 is made up of 13 amino acids. From germline, CDR1 is SGHDT and CDR2 YYEEEE. V lost 1 base, J lost 0 bases, and 5 bases lay in between. CDR3 coding DNA: TGTGCCAGCAGCTTGTGGGGCTCCTACGAGCAGTACTTC. It specifies CASSLWGSYEQYF.

V and J are TRBV11-2 and TRBJ1-1, with a weak D call TRBD1 (5 bases). The CDR3 covers 15 residues. V lost 2 bases, J lost 8 bases, and 18 bases lay in between. CDR1 is SGHAT and CDR2 is FQNNGV in the germline V gene. The CDR3 reads CASSLYGQGGLEAFF. In nucleotides, the CDR3 is TGTGCCAGCAGCTTATACGGGCAGGGAGGGCTGGAAGCTTTCTTT.

This CDR3 reads CASSPPGQGDEKLFF. CDR3 bases: TGTGCCAGCAGCCCACCGGGACAGGGAGACGAAAAACTGTTTTTT. The chain links TRBV11-3 to TRBJ1-4, with 9 bases fitting TRBD1. The V segment lost 5 bases and the J segment 8 bases; nucleotides outside the gene matches: 9. The CDR3 contains 15 residues. The germline V gene has CDR1 SGHNT and CDR2 YENEEA.

CDR3 coding DNA: TGTGCCAGCAGCCCGGGACTAGCCGCCCCCGAGCAGTACTTC. Amino acid sequence: CASSPGLAAPEQYF. The rearrangement joins TRBV7-6 to TRBJ2-7, with 9 bases fitting TRBD2. Germline V CDR1 and CDR2: SGHVS, FNYEAQ. CDR3 length: 14 amino acids. Trimming removed 5 bases from V and 6 bases from J; junction bases left unmatched: 8.

The chain couples TRBV4-2 to TRBJ2-1; tentative D call: TRBD1 (5 bases). V dropped 1 base and J dropped 0 bases, with 10 bases sitting between them. Germline V lookup: CDR1 LGHNA, CDR2 YNFKEQ. This CDR3 is 16 amino acids long. The DNA for the CDR3 is TGTGCCAGCAGCCAAGTGGGGCTGAGCTCCTACAATGAGCAGTTCTTC. Its protein is CASSQVGLSSYNEQFF.